The table lists the clone carrying this TCR beta chain with many counts. Its antigen is not identified. This record comes from a study of regulatory T cells in long-lasting Graves disease. As for the study in general: Antithyroid drugs had been given to newly diagnosed Graves' patients for under 3 months. Study conclusions and caveats: The researchers studied only peripheral blood, not thyroid tissue.

Documented time point: newly diagnosed GD, antithyroid drugs for less than 3 months. PBMCs were the source of the RNA used for TCR sequencing. An endocrinology unit in Xi'an, China, supplied the patients. The TCR beta library used iRepertoire HTBI primers with Arm-PCR amplification of CDR3. In the original processing: Samples jointly harbored 60 or so TRBV and 14 TRBJ segments. TCRdb reprocessed the multiplex PCR reads via MiXCR and lists one record per CDR3 protein. The V and J calls shown here were made by TCRdb, not taken from the authors' results. The table lists approximately 350,000 distinct CDR3 sequences, approximately 12% of them singletons, with under 20% in the top ten. Looked up from germline, CDR1 is DFQATT and CDR2 is SNEGSKA (reference sequence). The CDR3 sequence is 13 residues long. This same sample was also taken into another study, of T cells in Graves' hyperthyroidism and ophthalmopathy.

This specimen consisted of peripheral blood mononuclear cells (PBMCs), obtained at new diagnosis, from a patient treated with antithyroid drugs. This receptor was obtained from a woman between 18 and 29 years old with Graves disease. The genes are TRBV20-1 and TRBJ1-1, with D hard to call. The CDR3 region is CMGGGPLNTEAFF. The CDR3 DNA reads as TGCATGGGAGGAGGGCCCCTGAACACTGAAGCTTTCTTT.